The sequence of this T cell receptor (beta chain) was determined in a study of T cell responses to AZD1222 COVID-19 vaccine. Study observations and caveats: Nearly half of spike-specific TCRs reportedly target unmutated variant regions. Just a handful of AZD1222 recipients were seropositive at baseline. Donors skewed white British and female; clonal diversity was possibly underestimated.

Note on this clone: The antigen is undetermined.

Only in-frame clones appear in the TCRdb table, and some are missing; sequencing was by immunoSEQ multiplex PCR. The table has 54,000 or so clones, roughly 90% seen once. This receptor was obtained from an adult in good health. The sequencing here drew on peripheral blood, taken on day 0 of AZD1222 vaccination.

CDR3 sequence (DNA): TGTGCCAGCAGCTCAGGGTATGGGAGCTACGAGCAGTACTTC. Protein: CASSSGYGSYEQYF. The chain links TRBV7-2 to TRBJ2-7; either TRBD1 or TRBD2 may fit D (5 bases each). Germline CDR1 is SGHTA and CDR2 is FQGNSA. This CDR3 has 14 residues. The V end was cut by 4 bases, the J end by 3 bases, with 13 bases between.